The 8 T cell receptor beta chains below all came from one sample that was sequenced in a study of blood T cells in healthy people across ages. Combining a sample-barcoded 5' primer with a J-beta primer mix, a second PCR ran for roughly 6 to 12 cycles. TCRdb independently ran MiXCR on the 5' RACE reads; one entry per CDR3 protein. The sample holds about 570,000 distinct CDR3 sequences, 27% seen once. Sequenced: blood. The origin of the receptors is an older woman in good health.

This chain uses TRBV20-1 with TRBJ2-3, with 13 bases lining up with TRBD2. The germline gives CDR1 DFQATT, CDR2 SNEGSKA (reference sequence). V shed 4 bases and J 2 bases; nucleotides not matched to a gene: 3. The CDR3 spans 15 residues. The CDR3 region is CSAKGLAGFTDTQYF. As DNA, the CDR3 is TGCAGTGCTAAGGGACTAGCGGGATTCACAGATACGCAGTATTTT.

Concerning this clonotype: At one end, the junction sequence differs from germline, possibly due to a read error. The chain has TRBV7-9 and TRBJ1-1, with D tentatively TRBD1 (5 bases). Germline V CDR1 and CDR2: SEHNR, FQNEAQ (reference sequence). The CDR3 sequence is 15 residues long. The CDR3 DNA is TGTACCAGCAGGGCTGGGTGGGCAGGGAAGGGTGAAGCTTTCTTT. The encoded protein is CTSRAGWAGKGEAFF.

This clonotype was seen a few times. CDR3 bases: TGTGCCAGCAGCTTATCGGGGGATGGTGAGCAGTTCTTC. This translates into CASSLSGDGEQFF. The chain uses TRBV7-9 and TRBJ2-1; the D gene is possibly TRBD2 (6 bases). This CDR3 is 13 amino acids long. Germline V gene data show CDR1 as SEHNR and CDR2 as FQNEAQ (reference sequence). V lost 2 bases and J lost 9, with 11 bases in between.

This clonotype was seen more than once but under ten times. This chain joins TRBV5-1 and TRBJ2-5; 9 bases fit TRBD2. J gave up 5 bases and V 4 bases, and 9 bases lay outside the gene matches. CDR1 SGHRS and CDR2 YFSETQ come from the germline V gene. This CDR3 comprises 15 residues. The CDR3 loop is CASSPVAGGRETQYF. As DNA, the CDR3 is TGCGCCAGCAGCCCCGTGGCGGGGGGGAGGGAGACCCAGTACTTC.

This clonotype has more than one count but fewer than ten. The junction departs from germline at one end; a sequencing error may be responsible. V is TRBV12-3 or TRBV12-4 and J is TRBJ2-3, with D hard to call. CDR3 length equals 11 residues. The CDR3 loop is CASGFYDTQYF. The CDR3 DNA sequence: TGTGCCAGCGGTTTCTACGATACGCAGTATTTT.

The chain uses TRBV6-2 or TRBV6-3 and TRBJ2-1, with a weak D call TRBD1 (6 bases). V lost 7 bases to trimming and J lost 4 bases, with 11 bases between them. Germline V CDR1 and CDR2: MNHEY, SVGEGT. The CDR3 runs to 13 residues. The CDR3 sequence: CASTADSYNEQFF. As DNA, the CDR3 is TGTGCCAGCACGGCGGACAGTTACAATGAGCAGTTCTTC.

This clonotype was recorded a few times. J is TRBJ2-6 and V is TRBV15; D may match TRBD1 or TRBD2 (5 bases each). The CDR3 is 16 residues long. The germline CDR1 and CDR2 sequences are LNHNV and YYDKDF (reference sequence). Trimming stripped 5 bases from V and 0 bases from J, with 11 bases between. The CDR3 loop is CATSWGRSSGANVLTF. DNA for the CDR3: TGTGCCACCAGCTGGGGACGGAGCTCTGGGGCCAACGTCCTGACTTTC.

This clonotype was detected only a few times. The V and J genes are TRBV20-1 and TRBJ1-4; TRBD1 matches at 10 bases. This CDR3 is 14 amino acids long. Germline V gives CDR1 DFQATT, CDR2 SNEGSKA (reference sequence). The J segment lost 8 bases and the V segment lost 6 bases, leaving 9 bases of the junction unmatched. The CDR3 DNA follows: TGCAGTGCGCCACGGGGACAGGGGAGCGAAAAACTGTTTTTT. Amino acids: CSAPRGQGSEKLFF.